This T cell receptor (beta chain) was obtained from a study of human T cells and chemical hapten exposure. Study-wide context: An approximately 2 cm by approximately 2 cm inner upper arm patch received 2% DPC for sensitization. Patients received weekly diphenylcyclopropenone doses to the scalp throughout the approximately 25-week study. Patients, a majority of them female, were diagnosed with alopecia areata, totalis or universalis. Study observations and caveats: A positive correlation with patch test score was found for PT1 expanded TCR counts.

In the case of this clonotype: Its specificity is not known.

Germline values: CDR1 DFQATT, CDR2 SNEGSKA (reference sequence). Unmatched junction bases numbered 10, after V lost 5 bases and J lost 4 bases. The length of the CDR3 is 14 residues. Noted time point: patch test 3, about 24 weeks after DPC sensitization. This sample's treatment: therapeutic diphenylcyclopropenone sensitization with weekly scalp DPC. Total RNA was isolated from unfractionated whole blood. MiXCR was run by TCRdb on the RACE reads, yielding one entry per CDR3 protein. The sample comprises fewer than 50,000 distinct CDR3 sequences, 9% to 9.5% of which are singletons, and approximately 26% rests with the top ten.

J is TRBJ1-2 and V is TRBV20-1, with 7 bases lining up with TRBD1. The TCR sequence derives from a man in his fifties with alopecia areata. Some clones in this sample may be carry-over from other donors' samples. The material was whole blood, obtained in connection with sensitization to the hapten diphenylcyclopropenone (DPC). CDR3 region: CSAAGTDSVYGYTF. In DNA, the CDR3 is TGCAGTGCTGCCGGGACAGATAGTGTCTATGGCTACACCTTC.